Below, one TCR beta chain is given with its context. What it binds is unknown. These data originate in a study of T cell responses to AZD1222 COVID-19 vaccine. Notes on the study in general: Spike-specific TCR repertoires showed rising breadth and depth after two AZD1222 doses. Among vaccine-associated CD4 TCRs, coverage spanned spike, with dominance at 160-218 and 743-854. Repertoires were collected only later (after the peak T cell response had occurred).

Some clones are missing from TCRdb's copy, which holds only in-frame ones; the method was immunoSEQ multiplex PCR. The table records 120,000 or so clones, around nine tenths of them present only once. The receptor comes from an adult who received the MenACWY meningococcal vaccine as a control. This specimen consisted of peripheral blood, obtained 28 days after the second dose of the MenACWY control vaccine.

CDR3 in amino acids: CASSLSGGLNQPQHF. CDR3 nucleotide sequence: TGTGCCAGCAGTTTGTCCGGGGGCCTCAATCAGCCCCAGCATTTT. The V gene is TRBV6-2 or TRBV6-3, the J gene TRBJ1-5; tentatively, D is TRBD1 (6 bases). V lost 4 bases, J lost 3 bases, and 13 bases lay in between. Germline CDR1 is MNHEY and CDR2 is SVGEGT. The CDR3 is 15 amino acids.